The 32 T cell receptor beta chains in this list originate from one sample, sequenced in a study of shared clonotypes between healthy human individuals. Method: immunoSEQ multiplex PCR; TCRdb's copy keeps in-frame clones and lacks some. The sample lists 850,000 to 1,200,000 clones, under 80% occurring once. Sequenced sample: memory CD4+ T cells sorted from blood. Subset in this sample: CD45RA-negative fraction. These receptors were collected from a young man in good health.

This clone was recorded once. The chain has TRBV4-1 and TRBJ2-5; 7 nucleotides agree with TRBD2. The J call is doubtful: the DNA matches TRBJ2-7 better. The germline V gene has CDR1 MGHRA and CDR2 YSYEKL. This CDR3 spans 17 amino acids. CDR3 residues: CASSHARIAGPTYEQYF. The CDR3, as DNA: TGCGCCAGCAGCCACGCTCGAATAGCGGGCCCAACCTACGAGCAGTACTTC.

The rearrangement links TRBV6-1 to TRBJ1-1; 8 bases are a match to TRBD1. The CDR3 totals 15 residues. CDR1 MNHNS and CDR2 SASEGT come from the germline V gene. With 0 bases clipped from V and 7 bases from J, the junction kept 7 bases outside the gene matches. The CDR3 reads CASSEAGQGLGEAFF. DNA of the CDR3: TGTGCCAGCAGTGAAGCTGGACAGGGCCTAGGTGAAGCTTTCTTT.

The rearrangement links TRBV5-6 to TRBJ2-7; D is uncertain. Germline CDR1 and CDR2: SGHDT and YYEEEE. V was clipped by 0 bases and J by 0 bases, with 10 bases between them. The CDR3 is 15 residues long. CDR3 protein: CASSLVGYSSYEQYF. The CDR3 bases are TGTGCCAGCAGCTTGGTGGGGTACAGCTCCTACGAGCAGTACTTC.

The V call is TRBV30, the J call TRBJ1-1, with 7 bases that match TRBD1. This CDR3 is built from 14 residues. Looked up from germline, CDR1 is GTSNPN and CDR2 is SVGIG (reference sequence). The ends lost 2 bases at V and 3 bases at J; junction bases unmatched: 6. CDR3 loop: CAWSIGRGDTEAFF. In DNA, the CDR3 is TGTGCCTGGAGTATTGGCAGGGGGGACACTGAAGCTTTCTTT.

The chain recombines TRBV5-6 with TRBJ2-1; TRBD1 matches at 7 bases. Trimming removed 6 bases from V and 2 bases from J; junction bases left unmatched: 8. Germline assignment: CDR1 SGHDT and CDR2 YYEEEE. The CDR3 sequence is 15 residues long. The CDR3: CASTTTGQTYNEQFF. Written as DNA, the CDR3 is TGTGCCAGCACCACCACGGGACAGACCTACAATGAGCAGTTCTTC. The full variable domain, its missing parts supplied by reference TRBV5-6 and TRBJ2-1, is DAGVTQSPTHLIKTRGQQVTLRCSPKSGHDTVSWYQQALGQGPQFIFQYYEEEERQRGNFPDRFSGHQFPNYSSELNVNALLLGDSALYLCASTTTGQTYNEQFFGPGTRLTVL.

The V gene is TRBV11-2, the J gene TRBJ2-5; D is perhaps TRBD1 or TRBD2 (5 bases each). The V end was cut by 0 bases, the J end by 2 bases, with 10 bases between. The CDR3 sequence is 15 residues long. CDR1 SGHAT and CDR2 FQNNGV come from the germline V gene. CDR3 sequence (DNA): TGTGCCAGCAGCTTAGACGGGGCAGCGCAAGAGACCCAGTACTTC. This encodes CASSLDGAAQETQYF.

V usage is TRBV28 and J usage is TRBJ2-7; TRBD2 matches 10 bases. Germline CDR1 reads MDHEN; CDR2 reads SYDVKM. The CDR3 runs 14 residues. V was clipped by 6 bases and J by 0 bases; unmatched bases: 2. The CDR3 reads CASRLAGSSYEQYF. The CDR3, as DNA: TGTGCCAGCAGACTAGCGGGGAGCTCCTACGAGCAGTACTTC.

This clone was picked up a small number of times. The CDR3 spells CAWRRKGGLEKLFF. CDR3 DNA: TGTGCCTGGCGAAGGAAGGGAGGTCTGGAAAAACTGTTTTTT. The chain employs TRBV30 and TRBJ1-4; D is uncertain. Germline values: CDR1 GTSNPN, CDR2 SVGIG (reference sequence). The CDR3 spans 14 residues. V lost 5 bases, J lost 8 bases, and 18 bases lay in between.

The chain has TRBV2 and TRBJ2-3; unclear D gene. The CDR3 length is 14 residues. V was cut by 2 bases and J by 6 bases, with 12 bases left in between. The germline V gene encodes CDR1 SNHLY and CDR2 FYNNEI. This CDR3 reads CASSETWVRDTQYF. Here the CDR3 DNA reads TGTGCCAGCAGTGAAACGTGGGTGAGGGATACGCAGTATTTT.

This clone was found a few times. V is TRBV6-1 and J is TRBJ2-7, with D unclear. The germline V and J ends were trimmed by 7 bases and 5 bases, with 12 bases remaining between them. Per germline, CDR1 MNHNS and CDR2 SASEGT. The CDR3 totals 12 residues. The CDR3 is CASTNSNHEQYF. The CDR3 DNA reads TGTGCCAGCACTAACTCGAACCACGAGCAGTACTTC.

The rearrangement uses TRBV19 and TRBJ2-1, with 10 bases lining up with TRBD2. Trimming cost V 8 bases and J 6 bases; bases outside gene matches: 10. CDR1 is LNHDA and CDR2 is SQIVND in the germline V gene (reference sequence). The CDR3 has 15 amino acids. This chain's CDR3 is CASSSGTSVLNEQFF. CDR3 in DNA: TGTGCCAGTTCATCCGGGACTAGCGTTCTCAATGAGCAGTTCTTC.

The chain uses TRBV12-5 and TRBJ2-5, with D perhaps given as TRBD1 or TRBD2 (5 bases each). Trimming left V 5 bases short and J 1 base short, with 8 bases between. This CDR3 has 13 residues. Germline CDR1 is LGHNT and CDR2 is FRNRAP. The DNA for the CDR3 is TGTGCTAGTGGTCCGGGGCCCCAAGAGACCCAGTACTTC. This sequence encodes CASGPGPQETQYF.

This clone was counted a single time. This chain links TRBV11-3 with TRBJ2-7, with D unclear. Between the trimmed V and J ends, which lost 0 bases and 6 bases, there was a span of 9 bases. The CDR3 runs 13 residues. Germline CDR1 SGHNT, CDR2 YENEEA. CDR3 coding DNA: TGTGCCAGCAGCTTAGATCCGCGTGGCGAGCAGTACTTC. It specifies CASSLDPRGEQYF.

CDR3 amino acids: CASSLTPQETQYF. The CDR3 region has the DNA TGTGCCAGCAGCTTAACCCCCCAAGAGACCCAGTACTTC. The chain recombines TRBV7-6 with TRBJ2-5; D is unresolved. CDR3 length: 13 residues. Per germline, CDR1 SGHVS and CDR2 FNYEAQ. V lost 2 bases and J lost 1, with 5 bases in between. The full variable domain, its missing parts supplied by reference TRBV7-6 and TRBJ2-5, is GAGVSQSPRYKVTKRGQDVALRCDPISGHVSLYWYRQALGQGPEFLTYFNYEAQQDKSGLPNDRFSAERPEGSISTLTIQRTEQRDSAMYRCASSLTPQETQYFGPGTRLLVL.

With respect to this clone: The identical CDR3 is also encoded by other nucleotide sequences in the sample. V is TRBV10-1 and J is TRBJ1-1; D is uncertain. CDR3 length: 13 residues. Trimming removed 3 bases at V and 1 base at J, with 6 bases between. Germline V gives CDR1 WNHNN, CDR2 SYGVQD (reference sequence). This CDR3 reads CASSDSGNTEAFF. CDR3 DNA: TGCGCCAGCAGTGACTCGGGGAACACTGAAGCTTTCTTT.

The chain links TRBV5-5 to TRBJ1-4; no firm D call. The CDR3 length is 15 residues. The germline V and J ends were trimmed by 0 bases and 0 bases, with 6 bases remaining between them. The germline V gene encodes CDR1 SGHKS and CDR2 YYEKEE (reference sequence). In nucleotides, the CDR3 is TGTGCCAGCAGCTTGGTGGCAACAACTAATGAAAAACTGTTTTTT. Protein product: CASSLVATTNEKLFF.

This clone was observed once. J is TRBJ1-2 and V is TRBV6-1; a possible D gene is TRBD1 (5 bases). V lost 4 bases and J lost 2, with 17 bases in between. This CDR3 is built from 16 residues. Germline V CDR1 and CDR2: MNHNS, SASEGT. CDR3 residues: CASSALRDSGNYGYTF. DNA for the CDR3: TGTGCCAGCAGTGCTCTTAGAGACAGCGGAAACTATGGCTACACCTTC.

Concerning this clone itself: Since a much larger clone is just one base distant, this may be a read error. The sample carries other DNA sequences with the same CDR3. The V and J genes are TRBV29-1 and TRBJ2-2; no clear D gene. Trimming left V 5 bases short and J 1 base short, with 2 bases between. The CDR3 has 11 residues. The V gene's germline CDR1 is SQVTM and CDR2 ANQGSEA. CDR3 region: CSVRNTGELFF. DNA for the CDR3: TGCAGCGTTAGGAACACCGGGGAGCTGTTTTTT.

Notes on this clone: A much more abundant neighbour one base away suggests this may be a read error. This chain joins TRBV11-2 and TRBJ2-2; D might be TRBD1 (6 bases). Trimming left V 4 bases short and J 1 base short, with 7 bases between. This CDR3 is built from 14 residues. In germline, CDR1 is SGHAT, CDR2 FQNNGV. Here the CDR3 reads CASSSTGNTGELFF. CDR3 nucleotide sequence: TGTGCCAGCAGCTCGACAGGGAACACCGGGGAGCTGTTTTTT.

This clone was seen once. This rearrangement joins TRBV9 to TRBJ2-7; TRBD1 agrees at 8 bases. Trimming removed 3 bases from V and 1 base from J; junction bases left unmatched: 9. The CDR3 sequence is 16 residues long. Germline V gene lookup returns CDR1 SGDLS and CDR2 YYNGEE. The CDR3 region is CASSATGRDRSYEQYF. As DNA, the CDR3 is TGTGCCAGCAGCGCAACTGGAAGGGACAGGTCCTACGAGCAGTACTTC.

For the CDR3, the DNA is TGTGCCGTGCAGGGTGAGGTCTATGGCTACACCTTC. Translated, it gives CAVQGEVYGYTF. J is TRBJ1-2 and V is TRBV6-1, with D maybe TRBD1 (5 bases). The CDR3 is 12 amino acids. Trimming shortened V by 11 bases and J by 4 bases, and 14 bases separated the two germline ends. CDR1 is MNHNS and CDR2 is SASEGT in the germline V gene.

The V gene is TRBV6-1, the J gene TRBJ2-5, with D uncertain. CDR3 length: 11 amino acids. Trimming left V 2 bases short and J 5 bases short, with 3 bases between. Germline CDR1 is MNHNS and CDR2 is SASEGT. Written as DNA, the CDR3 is TGTGCCAGCAGTGAATGGGAGACCCAGTACTTC. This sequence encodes CASSEWETQYF.

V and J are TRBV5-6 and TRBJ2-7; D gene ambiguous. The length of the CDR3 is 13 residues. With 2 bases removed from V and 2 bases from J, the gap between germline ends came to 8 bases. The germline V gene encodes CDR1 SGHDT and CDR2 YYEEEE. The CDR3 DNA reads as TGTGCCAGCAGCTTTGATCACCCCTACGAGCAGTACTTC. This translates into CASSFDHPYEQYF. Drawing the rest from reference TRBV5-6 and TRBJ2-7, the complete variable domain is DAGVTQSPTHLIKTRGQQVTLRCSPKSGHDTVSWYQQALGQGPQFIFQYYEEEERQRGNFPDRFSGHQFPNYSSELNVNALLLGDSALYLCASSFDHPYEQYFGPGTRLTVT.

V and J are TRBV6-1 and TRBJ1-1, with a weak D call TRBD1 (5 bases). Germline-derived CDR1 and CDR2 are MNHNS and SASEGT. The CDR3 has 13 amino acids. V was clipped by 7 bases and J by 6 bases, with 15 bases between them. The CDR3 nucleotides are TGTGCCAGCACCCCTCTTGGGGGAGCTGAAGCTTTCTTT. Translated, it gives CASTPLGGAEAFF.

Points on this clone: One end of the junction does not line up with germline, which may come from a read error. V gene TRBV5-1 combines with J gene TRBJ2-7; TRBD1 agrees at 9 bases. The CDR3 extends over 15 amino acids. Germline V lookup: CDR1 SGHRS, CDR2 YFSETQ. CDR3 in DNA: TGTGCCAGCAGCTTGGCCGGACAGGGGAGGAACGAGCAGTACTTC. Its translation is CASSLAGQGRNEQYF.

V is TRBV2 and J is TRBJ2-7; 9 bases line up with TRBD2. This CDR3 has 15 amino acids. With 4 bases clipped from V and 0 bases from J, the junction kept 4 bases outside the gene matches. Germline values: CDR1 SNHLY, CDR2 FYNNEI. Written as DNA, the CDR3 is TGTGCCAGCAGTGGACTAGCGGCTCGCTCCTACGAGCAGTACTTC. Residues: CASSGLAARSYEQYF.

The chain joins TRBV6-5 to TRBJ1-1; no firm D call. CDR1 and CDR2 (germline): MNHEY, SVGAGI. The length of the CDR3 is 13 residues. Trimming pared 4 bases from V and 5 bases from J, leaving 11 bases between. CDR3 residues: CASSSILGTEAFF. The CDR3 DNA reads TGTGCCAGCAGTTCGATCCTTGGGACTGAAGCTTTCTTT.

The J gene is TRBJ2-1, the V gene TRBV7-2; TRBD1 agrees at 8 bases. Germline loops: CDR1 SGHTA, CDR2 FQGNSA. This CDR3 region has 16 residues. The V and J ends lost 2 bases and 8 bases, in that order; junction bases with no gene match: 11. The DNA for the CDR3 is TGTGCCAGCAGCTTATCCGAAAGGACAGGGCGAGATGAGCAGTTCTTC. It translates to CASSLSERTGRDEQFF.

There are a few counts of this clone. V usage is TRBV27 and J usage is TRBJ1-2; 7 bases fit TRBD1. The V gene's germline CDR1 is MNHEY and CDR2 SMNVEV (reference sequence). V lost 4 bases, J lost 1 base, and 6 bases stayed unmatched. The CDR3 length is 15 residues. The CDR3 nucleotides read TGTGCCAGCAGTTCTAGACAGGGCCGTAACTATGGCTACACCTTC. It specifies CASSSRQGRNYGYTF.

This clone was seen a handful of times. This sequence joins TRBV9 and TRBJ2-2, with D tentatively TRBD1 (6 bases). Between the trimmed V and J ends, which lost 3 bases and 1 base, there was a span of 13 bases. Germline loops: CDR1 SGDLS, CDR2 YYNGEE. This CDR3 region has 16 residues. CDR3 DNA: TGTGCCAGCAGCGCCCGCAACAGGGAGAACACCGGGGAGCTGTTTTTT. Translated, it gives CASSARNRENTGELFF. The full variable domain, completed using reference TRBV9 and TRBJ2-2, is DSGVTQTPKHLITATGQRVTLRCSPRSGDLSVYWYQQSLDQGLQFLIQYYNGEERAKGNILERFSAQQFPDLHSELNLSSLELGDSALYFCASSARNRENTGELFFGEGSRLTVL.

The CDR3 loop reads CASSEGAGQGSYEQYF. In nucleotides, the CDR3 is TGTGCCAGCAGCGAGGGGGCGGGACAGGGCTCCTACGAGCAGTACTTC. The gene calls are TRBV9 and TRBJ2-7, with 9 positions matching TRBD1. Germline assignment: CDR1 SGDLS and CDR2 YYNGEE. The CDR3 runs 16 residues. Trimming took 3 bases from V and 0 from J; bases not matched to a gene: 7.

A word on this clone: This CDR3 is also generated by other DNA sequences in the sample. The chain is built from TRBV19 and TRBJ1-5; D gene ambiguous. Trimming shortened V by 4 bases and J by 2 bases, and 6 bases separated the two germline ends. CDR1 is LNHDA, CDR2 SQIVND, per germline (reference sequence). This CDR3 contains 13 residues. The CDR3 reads CASSSTGNQPQHF. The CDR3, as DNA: TGTGCCAGTAGTAGTACGGGCAATCAGCCCCAGCATTTT.